This TCR beta chain was recovered during a study of T cell changes during pregnancy in multiple sclerosis. Using immunoSEQ multiplex PCR, the repertoire was profiled, and TCRdb retains in-frame clones only, with some absent. The data contain more than 30,000 clones, over 75% of them singletons. V was trimmed by 5 bases and J by 1 base, leaving 14 bases between them. Germline V gene data show CDR1 as SGHDN and CDR2 as FVKESK. The CDR3 covers 15 residues. The chain recombines TRBV14 with TRBJ1-1, with D possibly TRBD1 on 6 matching bases. Material: CD8+ T cells from peripheral blood mononuclear cells, obtained in the second trimester of pregnancy. The source is a female donor with multiple sclerosis, enrolled in a pregnancy study. The CDR3 sequence: CASSFLGAENTEAFF. The CDR3, as DNA: TGTGCCAGCAGCTTCTTGGGGGCTGAGAACACTGAAGCTTTCTTT.